This T cell receptor (beta chain) originates from a study of T cell changes during pregnancy in multiple sclerosis (dated by TCRdb to about 2019). Some background on the complete study: Changes in the T cell repertoire over the course of pregnancy were examined in this study in women with multiple sclerosis.

Remarks on this clone: The clone's antigen remains unknown. No much larger clone is present one base from it, and per-base qualities are unavailable.

Sequences MNHEY (CDR1) and SVGAGI (CDR2) are obtained from the germline V gene. Relative to germline, V is missing 2 bases and J is missing 0 bases, with 0 bases of the junction outside any gene match. The CDR3 sequence holds 15 residues, the cysteine and phenylalanine included. Of the read, only the CDR3 DNA is kept; its 45 bases are in frame from base 1. Library construction relied on the immunoSEQ multiplex PCR assay. TCRdb mirrors the immuneACCESS table, restricted to in-frame sequences. Some clones are absent from its copies; in checked studies, under half trace to an unresolved V gene, and the reason for the others is unknown. The sample data list about 66,000 clones, and 90% to 95% of these were observed just once. Roughly 5.7% of the sample goes to the ten largest clones.

The material was CD8+ T cells from peripheral blood mononuclear cells, obtained before pregnancy. Rearrangement joined TRBV6-5 to TRBJ1-2; TRBD1 fits 10 bases in the junction. The receptor was isolated from a female donor with multiple sclerosis, enrolled in a pregnancy study. CDR3 reads: CASSYGQGANYGYTF. The DNA sequence is as follows: TGTGCCAGCAGTTACGGACAGGGGGCTAACTATGGCTACACCTTC.